The T cell receptor (beta chain) under discussion was sequenced for a study of blood T cell repertoires in COVID-19. Germline V CDR1 and CDR2: SGHDN, FVKESK. The V gene lost 3 bases and the J gene lost 6 bases, with 21 bases spanning the gap. There are 16 residues in the CDR3. Authors' processing steps: Amplifying reference gene primers gave estimates of nucleated cell counts. The table came from immunoSEQ multiplex PCR; TCRdb's copy has only in-frame clones and leaves some out. The V and J calls and clone size are taken from that table; D and trimming were inferred from the DNA. Of under 300,000 clones listed, around 80% are singletons.

The chain is built from TRBV14 and TRBJ2-7, with D possibly matching TRBD1 (6 bases). The sequence was obtained from a middle-aged man who had recovered from COVID-19. Source material: peripheral blood. DNA for the CDR3: TGTGCCAGCAGCCAGGGGGTCGGGACAAGGGCCGGCGAGCAGTACTTC. Translation: CASSQGVGTRAGEQYF.